These 5 T cell receptor beta chains originate from one sample sequenced in a study of T cells in narcolepsy (dated by TCRdb to between 2017 and 2018). Library creation used the immunoSEQ multiplex PCR assay. Not all clones reach the TCRdb copy of this immuneACCESS table, which keeps in-frame sequences only. Checked studies attribute under half of the gap to unresolved V genes and leave the rest unexplained. The sample includes tens of thousands of clones, with under 85% observed a single time. Over 1% of the sample belongs to the ten largest clones. Sequenced: CD45RA- memory CD4+ T cells from PBMCs. What the cell subset or site label conveys for this sample: memory T cells sorted ex vivo from peripheral blood. All receptors come from a human donor with narcolepsy.

Comments on this clone: The junction and the germline gene differ at one end; a read error may be behind it. V and J are TRBV7-7 and TRBJ2-1; 8 bases are a match to TRBD2. Germline assignment: CDR1 SSHAT and CDR2 FNYEAQ (reference sequence). This CDR3 has 16 residues. The CDR3 DNA reads as TGTGCTAGCAGCTTCAGCGGGGGAGTCTCCTACAATGAGCAGTTCTTC. Translating it yields CASSFSGGVSYNEQFF.

V gene TRBV30 combines with J gene TRBJ2-5, with 7 bases that match TRBD2. CDR1 is GTSNPN, CDR2 SVGIG, per germline (reference sequence). This CDR3 region has 12 residues. The CDR3 DNA reads as TGTGCAGCCGGGACTACCCAAGAGACCCAGTACTTC. Its protein product is CAAGTTQETQYF. Combining the CDR3 with reference TRBV30 and TRBJ2-5 gives the whole variable domain SQTIHQWPATLVQPVGSPLSLECTVEGTSNPNLYWYRQAAGRGLQLLFYSVGIGQISSEVPQNLSASRPQDRQFILSSKKLLLSDSGFYLCAAGTTQETQYFGPGTRLLVL.

This clone was picked up one time. V is TRBV14 and J is TRBJ1-1; no clear D gene. Germline CDR1 reads SGHDN; CDR2 reads FVKESK. The CDR3 sequence is 15 residues long. V dropped 1 base and J dropped 7 bases, with 16 bases sitting between them. CDR3 nucleotide sequence: TGTGCCAGCAGCCAAGCCGTAACCTTGGGCGTTGAAGCTTTCTTT. Amino acids: CASSQAVTLGVEAFF.

This chain uses TRBV4-1 with TRBJ1-2; the D gene is possibly TRBD1 (6 bases). The CDR3 runs 14 residues. Germline V CDR1 and CDR2: MGHRA, YSYEKL. Trimming pared 8 bases from V and 2 bases from J, leaving 15 bases between. CDR3: CASAPTTGNYGYTF. In DNA, the CDR3 is TGCGCCAGCGCGCCCACAACAGGGAACTATGGCTACACCTTC.

This clone has just a few counts. The chain combines TRBV10-3 with TRBJ2-2; unclear D gene. V lost 5 bases, J lost 7 bases, and 20 bases lay in between. The CDR3 length is 16 residues. Germline lookup yields CDR1 ENHRY and CDR2 SYGVKD. The CDR3 DNA sequence: TGTGCCATCAGTACGGAAGGGTTTACGGAAAACGGGGAGCTGTTTTTT. Translation: CAISTEGFTENGELFF.